The 10 T cell receptor beta chains presented below share a single source sample, sequenced in a study of CD8+ T cells in alopecia areata. Once RNA had been extracted, it was reverse transcribed into cDNA to act as the sequencing template. TCRdb's table, derived via immunoSEQ multiplex PCR, lists solely in-frame clones and lacks some. In the table there are 90,000 to 130,000 clones, roughly 55% of which are singletons. Treatment in this sample: oral pan-JAK inhibitor, 5-10 mg twice daily. The input for sequencing was CD8+ T cells sorted from blood, taken at week 24, from a patient treated with tofacitinib. These receptors all come from a human donor with alopecia areata.

A few counts support this clone. The chain employs TRBV13 and TRBJ2-3; a weak D match, TRBD1 (5 bases). CDR3 length: 14 residues. Trimming cost V 5 bases and J 1 base, with 10 bases left between them. Germline V CDR1 and CDR2: PRHDT, FYEKMQ (reference sequence). As DNA, the CDR3 is TGTGCCAGCAGCGTCAGGGTTCGCACAGATACGCAGTATTTT. Amino acids: CASSVRVRTDTQYF.

The V call is TRBV29-1, the J call TRBJ2-1; possibly TRBD2 for D (5 bases). The CDR3 is 14 amino acids. In germline, CDR1 is SQVTM, CDR2 ANQGSEA. V was trimmed by 4 bases and J by 8 bases, leaving 18 bases between them. The CDR3 spells CSVGGMHSEDEQFF. The CDR3 DNA follows: TGCAGCGTTGGTGGGATGCACTCGGAGGATGAGCAGTTCTTC.

This clone was found once. The chain links TRBV5-6 to TRBJ1-2, with D tentatively TRBD1 (6 bases). The V gene lost 2 bases and the J gene lost 4 bases, with 9 bases spanning the gap. The CDR3 extends over 13 amino acids. Germline loops: CDR1 SGHDT, CDR2 YYEEEE. DNA of the CDR3: TGTGCCAGCAGCTTCGACAGGACCTATGGCTACACCTTC. The encoded protein is CASSFDRTYGYTF.

The table lists this clone with a count of one. J is TRBJ2-2 and V is TRBV4-3; TRBD1 matches at 9 bases. There are 16 residues in the CDR3. Germline V gene sequence: CDR1 LGHNA, CDR2 YSLEER. V was pared by 1 base and J by 7 bases, with 7 bases of the junction left unmatched. The CDR3 spells CASSQVRGQGVGELFF. The CDR3 DNA is TGCGCCAGCAGCCAAGTGCGGGGACAGGGCGTCGGGGAGCTGTTTTTT.

This clone came up once. DNA for the CDR3: TGTGCCAGCAGCTTGGATTGGGGGAACACTGAAGCTTTCTTT. It specifies CASSLDWGNTEAFF. V usage is TRBV5-6 and J usage is TRBJ1-1; unclear D gene. CDR1 is SGHDT and CDR2 is YYEEEE in the germline V gene. The CDR3 loop spans 14 amino acids. V was clipped by 0 bases and J by 1 base, with 7 bases between them.

This clone turned up a few times. Other DNA sequences in the sample encode the same CDR3. The chain couples TRBV9 to TRBJ2-3; no firm D call. The CDR3 contains 14 residues. Per the germline V gene, CDR1 is SGDLS and CDR2 is YYNGEE. V was trimmed by 0 bases and J by 1 base, leaving 6 bases between them. The CDR3: CASSVEGGTDTQYF. CDR3 DNA sequence: TGTGCCAGCAGCGTAGAGGGTGGCACAGATACGCAGTATTTT.

The chain employs TRBV6-6 and TRBJ2-7; 10 bases fit TRBD1. The germline V gene encodes CDR1 MNHNY and CDR2 SVGAGI (reference sequence). This CDR3 has 14 amino acids. Germline trimming cut 7 bases from V and 5 bases from J; bases unmatched to any gene: 8. CDR3 DNA: TGTGCCAGCAACGACAGGGGGCGCGTCGACGAGCAGTACTTC. Translated, it gives CASNDRGRVDEQYF.

The gene calls are TRBV6-5 and TRBJ2-7; D possibly corresponds to TRBD2 (6 bases). This CDR3 region has 14 residues. In germline, CDR1 is MNHEY, CDR2 SVGAGI. V was cut by 3 bases and J by 4 bases, with 13 bases left in between. The CDR3, as DNA: TGTGCCAGCAGTTATGAAGGACGGGAGTACGAGCAGTACTTC. It yields the protein CASSYEGREYEQYF.

The sample holds a few counts of this clone. The chain is built from TRBV10-3 and TRBJ2-7; possibly TRBD2 for D (5 bases). CDR1 ENHRY and CDR2 SYGVKD come from the germline V gene. The CDR3 length is 13 residues. V was trimmed by 0 bases and J by 5 bases, leaving 8 bases between them. CDR3: CAISESGVHEQYF. The CDR3 DNA sequence: TGTGCCATCAGTGAGTCCGGGGTCCACGAGCAGTACTTC.

J is TRBJ2-7 and V is TRBV29-1, with D perhaps being TRBD1 or TRBD2 (5 bases each). V was trimmed by 4 bases and J by 2 bases, leaving 18 bases between them. The CDR3 spans 15 residues. Germline loops: CDR1 SQVTM, CDR2 ANQGSEA. CDR3 nucleotides: TGCAGCGTTGTAGAGGGGCCACACCTACCCTACGAGCAGTACTTC. Translation: CSVVEGPHLPYEQYF.